This T cell receptor (beta chain) was captured in a study of cytomegalovirus exposure and HLA in healthy donors. Across the study: The 120 or so validation repertoires were reported in a later analysis to have been generated on the same platform as the approximately 600 first-cohort repertoires.

Study-wide points: Listed as cytomegalovirus-associated were 170 or so TCR beta chains.

The CDR3 length is 11 residues. J was trimmed by 9 bases and V by 9 bases; bases with no gene match: 5. Germline V CDR1 and CDR2: MNHEY, SMNVEV (reference sequence). Some clones are missing from TCRdb's copy, which holds only in-frame ones; the method was immunoSEQ multiplex PCR. Of 170,000 or so clones in the sample, 65% to 85% are singletons; the top ten hold 2.5% to 3%. With regard to this clone: Its antigen is currently unknown.

While the first cohort had several hundred subjects, the donors belonged to the separate validation cohort of 120 subjects. Material for sequencing was PBMCs. The J gene is TRBJ2-1, the V gene TRBV27; 7 nucleotides line up with TRBD2. The receptor was derived from a woman younger than 35 in good health and CMV-seropositive. The CDR3 region is CASLGGSEQFF. As DNA, the CDR3 is TGTGCCAGTTTGGGGGGGAGTGAGCAGTTCTTC.